Following are 19 T cell receptor beta chains from one sample sequenced in a study of blood T cell repertoires in COVID-19. Data came from immunoSEQ multiplex PCR; TCRdb stores just in-frame clones and leaves some out. The sample contains fewer than 75,000 clones, around 84% of which appear only once. Sequenced: peripheral blood. These receptors were obtained from a man aged 50 to 59 with active COVID-19.

The chain couples TRBV9 to TRBJ1-2; D remains ambiguous. With 0 bases removed from V and 4 bases from J, the gap between germline ends came to 13 bases. The CDR3 extends over 15 amino acids. The V gene's germline CDR1 is SGDLS and CDR2 YYNGEE. The CDR3 coding sequence is TGTGCCAGCAGCGTAGATACGGGAGTTGGCTATGGCTACACCTTC. This codes for CASSVDTGVGYGYTF.

As regards this clone: Other DNA variants within this sample encode the same CDR3. V is TRBV20-1 and J is TRBJ1-1, with unresolved D. This CDR3 is 11 amino acids long. CDR1 and CDR2 from the germline V gene are DFQATT and SNEGSKA (reference sequence). Between the trimmed V and J ends, which lost 2 bases and 5 bases, there was a span of 6 bases. In DNA form, the CDR3 reads TGCAGTGCTAGACGGAGGACTGAAGCTTTCTTT. This translates into CSARRRTEAFF.

The CDR3 DNA sequence: TGTGCCACCAGCAGAGGCCAGGCAGCCCCCCTCACTAATGAAAAACTGTTTTTT. Its protein product is CATSRGQAAPLTNEKLFF. The chain carries TRBV15 and TRBJ1-4; D gene uncertain. Germline CDR1 and CDR2: LNHNV and YYDKDF (reference sequence). V gave up 1 base and J gave up 2 bases, with 17 bases separating them. This CDR3 has 18 amino acids.

The chain links TRBV5-4 to TRBJ1-1, with D hard to call. CDR3 length equals 15 residues. Germline CDR1 is SGHNT and CDR2 is YYREEE (reference sequence). V lost 4 bases, J lost 0 bases, and 13 bases lay in between. This CDR3 reads CASSVGRELNTEAFF. CDR3 sequence (DNA): TGTGCCAGCAGCGTAGGGCGGGAGCTGAACACTGAAGCTTTCTTT.

The chain links TRBV5-1 to TRBJ2-1; 14 bases align to TRBD2. The V segment lost 0 bases and the J segment 5 bases; nucleotides outside the gene matches: 7. The CDR3 is 18 residues long. Germline assignment: CDR1 SGHRS and CDR2 YFSETQ. CDR3: CASSLGLAGGPVHNEQFF. The CDR3 DNA follows: TGCGCCAGCAGCTTGGGACTAGCGGGGGGGCCTGTCCACAATGAGCAGTTCTTC.

This chain joins TRBV3-1 (or the pseudogene TRBV3-2) and TRBJ2-3; 9 positions match TRBD2. From germline, CDR1 is LGHDT and CDR2 YNNKEL (reference sequence). V dropped 1 base and J dropped 4; count of bases not matched to a gene: 12. The CDR3 runs to 18 residues. This CDR3 is CASSQAASGVGRSDTQYF. CDR3 in DNA: TGTGCCAGCAGCCAAGCGGCTAGCGGGGTCGGCCGTTCAGATACGCAGTATTTT.

The V gene is TRBV7-9, the J gene TRBJ2-1; a possible D gene is TRBD2 (7 bases). This CDR3 is built from 15 residues. Looked up from germline, CDR1 is SEHNR and CDR2 is FQNEAQ (reference sequence). V lost 4 bases and J lost 2, with 12 bases in between. The CDR3 region is CASSSPGGPYNEQFF. The CDR3 DNA is TGTGCCAGCAGCTCCCCCGGGGGGCCCTACAATGAGCAGTTCTTC.

The chain has TRBV5-6 and TRBJ2-3; 10 bases match TRBD2. The ends lost 2 bases at V and 5 bases at J; junction bases unmatched: 8. Germline V lookup: CDR1 SGHDT, CDR2 YYEEEE. This CDR3 comprises 16 residues. In DNA, the CDR3 is TGTGCCAGCAGCTTCCTAACTAGCGGGGCGGGAGATACGCAGTATTTT. Translation gives CASSFLTSGAGDTQYF. Looking up the rest from reference TRBV5-6 and TRBJ2-3 gives the full variable domain: DAGVTQSPTHLIKTRGQQVTLRCSPKSGHDTVSWYQQALGQGPQFIFQYYEEEERQRGNFPDRFSGHQFPNYSSELNVNALLLGDSALYLCASSFLTSGAGDTQYFGPGTRLTVL.

The gene calls are TRBV24-1 and TRBJ2-1; 8 nucleotides align to TRBD2. The germline CDR1 and CDR2 sequences are KGHDR and SFDVKD. V lost 8 bases to trimming and J lost 10 bases; unmatched junction nucleotides: 6. The CDR3 extends over 12 amino acids. The CDR3, as DNA: TGTGCCACCAACGGCCCTAGCGGGGAGCAGTTCTTC. Amino acids: CATNGPSGEQFF.

This chain links TRBV12-3 or TRBV12-4 with TRBJ2-1; D may be TRBD2 (6 bases). V lost 8 bases and J 1 base, leaving 9 bases between the germline ends. The CDR3 has 13 residues. CDR3 region: CASSTRSYNEQFF. DNA of the CDR3: TGTGCCAGCTCGACTAGGTCCTACAATGAGCAGTTCTTC.

The chain is built from TRBV4-2 and TRBJ2-3; no reliable D call. V was clipped by 1 base and J by 2 bases, with 7 bases between them. The length of the CDR3 is 14 residues. Germline values: CDR1 LGHNA, CDR2 YNFKEQ. The CDR3 protein is CASSQAPSTDTQYF. CDR3 sequence (DNA): TGTGCCAGCAGCCAAGCCCCCTCCACAGATACGCAGTATTTT.

The chain couples TRBV30 to TRBJ2-1, with D uncertain. The CDR3 loop spans 14 amino acids. CDR1 and CDR2 from the germline V gene are GTSNPN and SVGIG (reference sequence). Between the trimmed V and J ends, which lost 2 bases and 0 bases, there was a span of 8 bases. CDR3 in DNA: TGTGCCTGGAGTTGGAGCTACTCCTACAATGAGCAGTTCTTC. As protein: CAWSWSYSYNEQFF.

V gene TRBV10-1 combines with J gene TRBJ2-6; the match to TRBD1 covers 7 bases. The V gene end was trimmed by 3 bases and the J gene end by 0 bases; junction bases not matched to a gene: 5. Germline V gene sequence: CDR1 WNHNN, CDR2 SYGVQD (reference sequence). CDR3 length equals 17 residues. CDR3: CASSDRGIASGANVLTF. DNA for the CDR3: TGCGCCAGCAGTGACAGGGGGATTGCCTCTGGGGCCAACGTCCTGACTTTC.

The chain combines TRBV2 with TRBJ1-5; D is perhaps TRBD1 (5 bases). Germline V gene sequence: CDR1 SNHLY, CDR2 FYNNEI. The CDR3 runs 13 residues. Trimming shortened V by 6 bases and J by 6 bases, and 12 bases separated the two germline ends. Here the CDR3 reads CASSYRLAQPQHF. CDR3 bases: TGTGCCAGCAGCTACAGGTTGGCTCAGCCCCAGCATTTT.

The chain uses TRBV7-9 and TRBJ2-5; D is undetermined. Germline-derived CDR1 and CDR2 are SEHNR and FQNEAQ (reference sequence). The CDR3 covers 14 residues. V gave up 1 base and J gave up 4 bases, with 10 bases separating them. CDR3 protein: CASSLGSGGETQYF. The CDR3 DNA reads as TGTGCCAGCAGCTTAGGGAGTGGCGGAGAGACCCAGTACTTC. Variable domain in full (rest from reference TRBV7-9 and TRBJ2-5): DTGVSQNPRHKITKRGQNVTFRCDPISEHNRLYWYRQTLGQGPEFLTYFQNEAQLEKSRLLSDRFSAERPKGSFSTLEIQRTEQGDSAMYLCASSLGSGGETQYFGPGTRLLVL.

The chain has TRBV5-4 and TRBJ2-3; TRBD1 is a possible D gene (5 bases). Trimming took off 4 bases at V and 6 bases at J, with 15 bases between the two ends. The V gene's germline CDR1 is SGHNT and CDR2 YYREEE (reference sequence). The CDR3 sequence is 14 residues long. CDR3 loop: CASSPTSRADTQYF. For the CDR3, the DNA is TGTGCCAGCAGCCCGACGAGCAGGGCCGATACGCAGTATTTT.

This rearrangement joins TRBV6-5 to TRBJ2-2; no definite D call. This CDR3 is 12 amino acids long. Trimming cost V 7 bases and J 5 bases, with 8 bases left between them. CDR1 and CDR2 from the germline V gene are MNHEY and SVGAGI. CDR3 residues: CASTSGTGELFF. In nucleotides, the CDR3 is TGTGCCAGCACCTCAGGAACCGGGGAGCTGTTTTTT.

This clone was detected only a few times. The rearrangement uses TRBV4-1 and TRBJ2-3; D is ambiguous. Germline assignment: CDR1 MGHRA and CDR2 YSYEKL. Trimming pared 1 base from V and 9 bases from J, leaving 11 bases between. The CDR3 is 13 residues long. The DNA of the CDR3 is TGCGCCAGCAGCCAAGTTGGCCAAATAACGCAGTATTTT. As protein: CASSQVGQITQYF.

The chain employs TRBV14 and TRBJ2-1, with D possibly TRBD2 on 6 matching bases. V dropped 2 bases and J dropped 4 bases, with 12 bases sitting between them. The CDR3 is 15 residues long. The germline V gene encodes CDR1 SGHDN and CDR2 FVKESK. The CDR3 loop is CASSQLPGGYNEQFF. For the CDR3, the DNA is TGTGCCAGCAGCCAACTGCCCGGGGGATACAATGAGCAGTTCTTC.